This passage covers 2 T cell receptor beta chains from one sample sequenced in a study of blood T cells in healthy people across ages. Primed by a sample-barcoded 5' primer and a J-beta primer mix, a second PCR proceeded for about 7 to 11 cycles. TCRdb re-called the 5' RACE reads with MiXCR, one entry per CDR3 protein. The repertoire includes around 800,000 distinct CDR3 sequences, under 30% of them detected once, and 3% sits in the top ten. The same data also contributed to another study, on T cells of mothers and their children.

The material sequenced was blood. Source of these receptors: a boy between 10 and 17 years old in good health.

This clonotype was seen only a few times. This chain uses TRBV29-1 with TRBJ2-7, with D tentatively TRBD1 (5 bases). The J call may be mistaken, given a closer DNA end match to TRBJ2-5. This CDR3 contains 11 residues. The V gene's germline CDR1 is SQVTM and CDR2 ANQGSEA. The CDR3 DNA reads TGCAGCGAACGGCAGGGAGAGACCCAGTACTTC. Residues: CSERQGETQYF.

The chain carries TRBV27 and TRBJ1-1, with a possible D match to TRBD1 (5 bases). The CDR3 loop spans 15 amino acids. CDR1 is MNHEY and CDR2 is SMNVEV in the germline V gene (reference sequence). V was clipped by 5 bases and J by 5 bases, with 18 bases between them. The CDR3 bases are TGTGCCAGCAGTAAGGCCGGGGGGTTGAGAACTGAAGCTTTCTTT. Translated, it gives CASSKAGGLRTEAFF.